Presented here are 24 T cell receptor beta chains from one specimen sequenced in a study of Graves' ophthalmopathy and Graves' hyperthyroidism. Using RNA transcripts, the TCR beta CDR3 regions were amplified. Second-round multiplex PCR came after first-round RT-PCR with HTBI primers. TCRdb called the multiplex PCR reads again in MiXCR, with one record for every CDR3 protein. The table records about 390,000 distinct CDR3 sequences, about 15% of them present only once. Sequencing input: peripheral blood. All receptors derive from an adult woman with stable Graves' hyperthyroidism.

Ten or more counts support this clonotype. The rearrangement uses TRBV19 and TRBJ1-5; D may be TRBD1 (5 bases). Germline V CDR1 and CDR2: LNHDA, SQIVND (reference sequence). This CDR3 spans 15 amino acids. Trimming pared 11 bases from V and 0 bases from J, leaving 17 bases between. CDR3 in DNA: TGTGCCGGCGGCGACCGGGGCCATAGCAATCAGCCCCAGCATTTT. Its protein product is CAGGDRGHSNQPQHF.

This clonotype was detected many times. The chain recombines TRBV10-3 with TRBJ2-7; 8 nucleotides align to TRBD2. J was trimmed by 6 bases and V by 2 bases; bases with no gene match: 6. Germline V gene sequence: CDR1 ENHRY, CDR2 SYGVKD. The CDR3 contains 14 residues. The CDR3 loop is CAISELIAGSEQYF. CDR3 bases: TGTGCCATCAGTGAGCTAATAGCGGGGTCCGAGCAGTACTTC.

The CDR3, as DNA: TGTGCCGTCCGGGACAGGGTCGCGGAGACCCAGTACTTC. Translated, it gives CAVRDRVAETQYF. The chain joins TRBV6-2 or TRBV6-3 to TRBJ2-5; 9 bases are a match to TRBD1. V shed 11 bases, J shed 5 bases, and the junction held 9 bases outside the gene matches. The CDR3 has 13 residues. From germline, CDR1 is MNHEY and CDR2 SVGEGT.

This clonotype was observed many times. This chain connects TRBV30 to TRBJ2-7; possible D gene TRBD1, 5 bases. V lost 4 bases, J lost 5 bases, and 18 bases lay in between. The CDR3 spans 14 residues. Germline V lookup: CDR1 GTSNPN, CDR2 SVGIG (reference sequence). The CDR3 loop is CAWNVGHPSDEQYF. In nucleotides, the CDR3 is TGTGCCTGGAACGTCGGACACCCCTCTGACGAGCAGTACTTC.

This chain uses TRBV10-3 with TRBJ2-7, with 12 nucleotides matching TRBD2. The V gene end was trimmed by 3 bases and the J gene end by 8 bases; junction bases not matched to a gene: 11. Germline assignment: CDR1 ENHRY and CDR2 SYGVKD. The CDR3 runs 16 residues. The CDR3 DNA sequence: TGTGCCATCAGTGATTTGGGACTAGCGGGCCTTTACCAGCAGTACTTC. Translation: CAISDLGLAGLYQQYF.

The rearrangement links TRBV20-1 to TRBJ2-7; 10 bases map to TRBD1. Losses at the gene ends were 0 bases for V and 3 bases for J; bases not matched to a gene: 2. Germline CDR1 DFQATT, CDR2 SNEGSKA (reference sequence). This CDR3 has 14 amino acids. The CDR3 DNA follows: TGCAGTGCTAGAGACGGGACAGGGGACTACGAGCAGTACTTC. It translates to CSARDGTGDYEQYF.

This clonotype was counted at least ten times. The chain has TRBV6-4 and TRBJ1-1; D is perhaps TRBD1 (5 bases). The CDR3 has 17 amino acids. V lost 6 bases, J lost 3 bases, and 23 bases lay in between. CDR1 and CDR2 from the germline V gene are MRHNA and SNTAGT. Here the CDR3 reads CASRPGTLVSPHTEAFF. CDR3 sequence (DNA): TGTGCCAGCAGACCCGGGACCCTCGTTAGCCCTCACACTGAAGCTTTCTTT.

This clonotype was found many times. This rearrangement joins TRBV11-3 to TRBJ2-2, with D hard to call. The ends were cut back, 5 bases at V and 1 base at J, with 5 bases in the middle. This CDR3 region has 13 residues. CDR1 SGHNT and CDR2 YENEEA come from the germline V gene. CDR3 in amino acids: CASSAQNTGELFF. CDR3 nucleotides: TGTGCCAGCAGCGCCCAGAACACCGGGGAGCTGTTTTTT.

This clonotype was recorded once. The V and J genes are TRBV24-1 and TRBJ2-1; 8 bases fit TRBD2. The CDR3 runs to 18 residues. With 3 bases clipped from V and 9 bases from J, the junction kept 18 bases outside the gene matches. Germline CDR1 and CDR2: KGHDR and SFDVKD. The CDR3 bases are TGTGCCACCAGTGATCCCCGCCGGGGGGGCTTGGACAATTGTGAGCAGTTCTTC. It translates to CATSDPRRGGLDNCEQFF.

This clonotype was observed many times. The chain recombines TRBV18 with TRBJ1-1; TRBD1 is a possible D gene (6 bases). Germline values: CDR1 KGHSH, CDR2 LQKENI. CDR3 length: 13 amino acids. With 1 base removed from V and 7 bases from J, the gap between germline ends came to 10 bases. The CDR3 DNA reads TGTGCCAGCTCACCACGGACAGCTAATGAAGCTTTCTTT. It specifies CASSPRTANEAFF.

This clonotype was recorded at least ten times. CDR3 region: CASSGGLAGAYEQYF. CDR3 nucleotide sequence: TGTGCCAGCAGTGGAGGACTAGCGGGCGCCTACGAGCAGTACTTC. This rearrangement joins TRBV27 to TRBJ2-7; 11 bases match TRBD2. Trimming cost V 5 bases and J 2 bases; bases outside gene matches: 5. CDR3 length: 15 amino acids. Per germline, CDR1 MNHEY and CDR2 SMNVEV (reference sequence).

The table lists this clonotype with many counts. The chain links TRBV20-1 to TRBJ2-5; D is possibly TRBD1 or TRBD2 (6 bases each). V was pared by 2 bases and J by 5 bases, with 15 bases between. This CDR3 region has 14 residues. Germline loops: CDR1 DFQATT, CDR2 SNEGSKA (reference sequence). CDR3 in amino acids: CSARWGDIVETQYF. Written as DNA, the CDR3 is TGCAGTGCTAGATGGGGGGACATCGTTGAGACCCAGTACTTC.

Ten or more counts support this clonotype. J is TRBJ2-7 and V is TRBV20-1; TRBD2 aligns across 13 bases. Germline V gene lookup returns CDR1 DFQATT and CDR2 SNEGSKA (reference sequence). The CDR3 length is 16 residues. V dropped 4 bases and J dropped 2; count of bases not matched to a gene: 8. CDR3 bases: TGCAGTGCTACCGGGACTAGCGGGAAACAGACCTACGAGCAGTACTTC. It translates to CSATGTSGKQTYEQYF.

Comment on this clonotype: This may stem from a read error, because a much larger clone lies one nucleotide away. The genes are TRBV7-2 and TRBJ2-7, with TRBD1 matching over 9 bases. In germline, CDR1 is SGHTA, CDR2 FQGNSA. The CDR3 has 12 amino acids. The CDR3 DNA reads TGTGCCGGCAGCTTAACCGGACAGGGGCTGTACTTC. Translated, it gives CAGSLTGQGLYF.

In this sample, this clonotype turned up a few times. The V gene is TRBV20-1, the J gene TRBJ2-7; tentative D call: TRBD1 (6 bases). The CDR3 has 13 amino acids. With 1 base removed from V and 5 bases from J, the gap between germline ends came to 12 bases. Per germline, CDR1 DFQATT and CDR2 SNEGSKA (reference sequence). The CDR3, as DNA: TGCAGTGCTAGAGGGTTCCAGGGGCACGAGCAGTACTTC. Translation gives CSARGFQGHEQYF.

This clonotype came up many times. The CDR3 loop reads CASSFSGYGYTF. As DNA, the CDR3 is TGTGCCAGCAGTTTTTCGGGTTATGGCTACACCTTC. The chain couples TRBV12-3 or TRBV12-4 to TRBJ1-2; D unresolved. This CDR3 region has 12 residues. V was shortened by 3 bases and J by 5 bases, with 7 bases between the two germline ends.

This clonotype was found many times. V and J are TRBV4-1 and TRBJ2-7; D is perhaps TRBD1 (5 bases). CDR1 and CDR2 (germline): MGHRA, YSYEKL. This CDR3 is built from 11 residues. V shed 9 bases and J shed 2 bases, with 8 bases lying between them. CDR3 nucleotide sequence: TGCGCCAGTCAGGGTACCTACGAGCAGTACTTC. The encoded protein is CASQGTYEQYF.

J is TRBJ2-7 and V is TRBV11-2; tentative D call: TRBD2 (6 bases). This CDR3 is built from 13 residues. The germline V gene has CDR1 SGHAT and CDR2 FQNNGV. V shed 3 bases and J shed 9 bases, with 15 bases lying between them. The CDR3 reads CASSFAGPRAQYF. The CDR3 DNA follows: TGTGCCAGCAGCTTCGCGGGACCCCGTGCGCAGTACTTC.

DNA for the CDR3: TGTGCCAGCAGCCCCTCCACCCGGGACAGGGCTGCCAAAAACATTCAGTACTTC. It translates to CASSPSTRDRAAKNIQYF. J is TRBJ2-4 and V is TRBV11-2; 9 bases are shared with TRBD1. This CDR3 region has 18 residues. Germline V lookup: CDR1 SGHAT, CDR2 FQNNGV. With 5 bases clipped from V and 1 base from J, the junction kept 12 bases outside the gene matches. Filled out from reference TRBV11-2 and TRBJ2-4, the complete variable domain reads EAGVAQSPRYKIIEKRQSVAFWCNPISGHATLYWYQQILGQGPKLLIQFQNNGVVDDSQLPKDRFSAERLKGVDSTLKIQPAKLEDSAVYLCASSPSTRDRAAKNIQYFGAGTRLSVL.

This clonotype was observed at least ten times. V and J are TRBV28 and TRBJ2-7, with TRBD2 as a possible D gene (5 bases). Germline V gene lookup returns CDR1 MDHEN and CDR2 SYDVKM. V was cut by 5 bases and J by 7 bases, with 30 bases left in between. CDR3 size: 18 residues. CDR3 nucleotide sequence: TGTGCCAGCAGTCCATCACATATTACTAGTTACTTGTCTTTGGAGCAGTACTTC. It is translated as CASSPSHITSYLSLEQYF.

This chain joins TRBV12-3 or TRBV12-4 and TRBJ2-2; no clear D. Trimming took 6 bases from V and 2 from J, leaving 19 bases between them. The CDR3 length is 17 residues. CDR3 protein: CASSLPQVAINTGELFF. CDR3 sequence (DNA): TGTGCCAGCAGCTTACCTCAGGTCGCTATTAACACCGGGGAGCTGTTTTTT.

This clonotype has a count of ten or more. V gene TRBV29-1 combines with J gene TRBJ1-2, with a weak D call TRBD1 (5 bases). CDR1 is SQVTM and CDR2 is ANQGSEA in the germline V gene. CDR3 length: 12 amino acids. The germline V and J ends were trimmed by 4 bases and 2 bases, with 8 bases remaining between them. As DNA, the CDR3 is TGCAGCGTTGGGCAGGGAAACTATGGCTACACCTTC. Amino acids: CSVGQGNYGYTF.

Concerning this clonotype itself: This likely comes from a read error, as the CDR3 has no conserved phenylalanine or tryptophan at its end. The chain joins TRBV18 to TRBJ1-2; the match to TRBD1 covers 8 bases. V was pared by 2 bases and J by 8 bases, with 4 bases of the junction left unmatched. The CDR3 extends over 13 amino acids. Germline values: CDR1 KGHSH, CDR2 LQKENI. CDR3 loop: CASSPGQGNGYTY. In DNA, the CDR3 is TGTGCCAGCTCACCAGGACAGGGTAACGGCTACACCTAC.

On this clonotype itself: Mismatch with germline at one junction end may stem from a read error. The rearrangement uses TRBV6-4 and TRBJ2-2; TRBD2 might be the D (5 bases). The V gene's germline CDR1 is MRHNA and CDR2 SNTAGT. This CDR3 region has 14 residues. In DNA, the CDR3 is TGTGCCAGCAGTTACTCGACCGAGGGCGGGGAGCTGTTTTTT. Protein product: CASSYSTEGGELFF.